One and the same sample provided the 3 T cell receptor beta chains below, sequenced in a study of shared clonotypes between healthy human individuals. CD45RO-negative, CCR7-positively selected cells formed the naive CD8 fraction, excluding terminally differentiated effector memory CD45RA+ cells. Generated by immunoSEQ multiplex PCR, the TCRdb table keeps only in-frame clones and is missing some. The data hold over 2,000,000 clones, with just under 95% observed a single time. Sequencing used naive CD8+ T cells from PBMCs. These receptors were taken from a man between 18 and 29 years old in good health. Some clones in this sample may be carry-over from other donors' samples.

The count of this clone is one. This chain uses TRBV2 with TRBJ1-1; D unresolved. Trimming took off 11 bases at V and 4 bases at J, with 11 bases between the two ends. Germline lookup yields CDR1 SNHLY and CDR2 FYNNEI. The CDR3 consists of 11 residues. CDR3 DNA sequence: TGTGCCCGGATCGAGGGCACTGAAGCTTTCTTT. Translation gives CARIEGTEAFF.

The rearrangement joins TRBV27 to TRBJ1-1; TRBD1 is a possible D gene (5 bases). V was pared by 5 bases and J by 4 bases, with 11 bases between. This CDR3 comprises 13 residues. The germline CDR1 and CDR2 sequences are MNHEY and SMNVEV (reference sequence). CDR3 DNA sequence: TGTGCCAGCAGTGAGGGGCGGTTCACTGAAGCTTTCTTT. This encodes CASSEGRFTEAFF.

Concerning this clone: Other DNA sequences in the sample encode the same CDR3. The V gene is TRBV4-1, the J gene TRBJ2-7; 7 nucleotides align to TRBD1. The trim removed 2 bases at V and 0 bases at J, leaving 1 base unmatched. CDR1 and CDR2 from the germline V gene are MGHRA and YSYEKL. The CDR3 is made up of 14 amino acids. The CDR3 region has the DNA TGCGCCAGCAGCCAAAGACAGGGCTCCTACGAGCAGTACTTC. Residues: CASSQRQGSYEQYF.